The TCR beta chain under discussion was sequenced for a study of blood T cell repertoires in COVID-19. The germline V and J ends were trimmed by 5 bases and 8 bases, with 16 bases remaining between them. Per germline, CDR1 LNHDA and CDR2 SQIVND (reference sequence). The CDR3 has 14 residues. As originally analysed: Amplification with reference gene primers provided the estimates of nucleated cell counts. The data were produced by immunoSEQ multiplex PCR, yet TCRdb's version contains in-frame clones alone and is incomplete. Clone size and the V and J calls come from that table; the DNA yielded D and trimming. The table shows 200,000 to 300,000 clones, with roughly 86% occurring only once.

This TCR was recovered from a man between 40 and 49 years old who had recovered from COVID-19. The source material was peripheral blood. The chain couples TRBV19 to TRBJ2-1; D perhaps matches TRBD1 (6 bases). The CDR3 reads CASSGARGGYEQFF. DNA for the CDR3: TGTGCCAGTAGTGGGGCCAGGGGTGGGTATGAGCAGTTCTTC.